Shown below are 14 T cell receptor beta chains from a single sample sequenced in a study of cytomegalovirus exposure and HLA in healthy donors. It was with 60 Vbeta and 13 Jbeta primers that the PCR ran. Sequenced by immunoSEQ multiplex PCR; TCRdb stores in-frame clones only, minus some. The specimen's table records approximately 75,000 clones. The sample comprised PBMCs. These receptors were taken from a middle-aged man in good health and CMV-seronegative.

The chain is built from TRBV20-1 and TRBJ1-3; tentative D call: TRBD1 (5 bases). V gave up 2 bases and J gave up 8 bases, with 7 bases separating them. Per the germline V gene, CDR1 is DFQATT and CDR2 is SNEGSKA (reference sequence). There are 11 residues in the CDR3. CDR3 residues: CSARQGYTIYF. The CDR3 nucleotides read TGCAGTGCTAGACAGGGTTACACCATATATTTT.

The chain uses TRBV27 and TRBJ2-3; D is unresolved. Germline lookup yields CDR1 MNHEY and CDR2 SMNVEV (reference sequence). CDR3 size: 13 residues. Between the trimmed V and J ends, which lost 2 bases and 5 bases, there was a span of 8 bases. The CDR3 sequence is CASSLRRGDTQYF. CDR3 bases: TGTGCCAGCAGTTTAAGGCGCGGAGATACGCAGTATTTT.

The rearrangement uses TRBV2 and TRBJ1-5, with 7 bases fitting TRBD1. Trimming at V came to 5 bases and at J to 6 bases, leaving 7 bases not matched to a gene. The CDR3 consists of 14 residues. Germline V gene data show CDR1 as SNHLY and CDR2 as FYNNEI. For the CDR3, the DNA is TGTGCCAGCAGTCAATCGGGACAGAGTCAGCCCCAGCATTTT. The encoded protein is CASSQSGQSQPQHF.

The chain employs TRBV2 and TRBJ2-5; 8 nucleotides line up with TRBD1. The J call may be wrong; the DNA end is better matched by TRBJ2-7. The CDR3 is 15 amino acids. Germline-derived CDR1 and CDR2 are SNHLY and FYNNEI. The CDR3 nucleotides read TGTGCCAGCGGACAGGGCGTTACTAGTTCCTACGAGCAGTACTTC. It translates to CASGQGVTSSYEQYF.

V gene TRBV4-3 combines with J gene TRBJ1-1, with D possibly TRBD1 on 5 matching bases. This CDR3 has 15 residues. Germline V gene sequence: CDR1 LGHNA, CDR2 YSLEER. Trimming pared 0 bases from V and 4 bases from J, leaving 12 bases between. The CDR3 nucleotides read TGCGCCAGCAGCCAAGACGCCCAGGGAGGCACTGAAGCTTTCTTT. Amino acids: CASSQDAQGGTEAFF.

The rearrangement links TRBV11-2 to TRBJ1-3; the D is unclear. The CDR3 has 14 amino acids. Trimming took off 6 bases at V and 4 bases at J, with 13 bases between the two ends. CDR1 SGHAT and CDR2 FQNNGV come from the germline V gene. The CDR3 coding sequence is TGTGCCAGCAGTTCCTCCCGGGGAGGAAACACCATATATTTT. Amino acid sequence: CASSSSRGGNTIYF.

This sequence joins TRBV25-1 and TRBJ2-7; the match to TRBD1 covers 7 bases. CDR3 length equals 14 residues. J lost 0 bases, V lost 8 bases, and 7 bases had no gene match. CDR1 is MGHDK and CDR2 is SYGVNS in the germline V gene. CDR3 sequence (DNA): TGTGCCAGCGGACCGACAGGGTACTCCTACGAGCAGTACTTC. The encoded protein is CASGPTGYSYEQYF.

This chain joins TRBV28 and TRBJ2-2; TRBD2 agrees at 7 bases. The CDR3 has 15 amino acids. Unmatched junction bases numbered 7, after V lost 7 bases and J lost 2 bases. Germline loops: CDR1 MDHEN, CDR2 SYDVKM. The CDR3 nucleotides read TGTGCCAGCACCATGGGAGGGGTAAACACCGGGGAGCTGTTTTTT. Its translation: CASTMGGVNTGELFF.

The rearrangement uses TRBV5-4 and TRBJ2-7; 9 bases are shared with TRBD1. The CDR3 runs 14 residues. In germline, CDR1 is SGHNT, CDR2 YYREEE (reference sequence). Trimming at V came to 3 bases and at J to 5 bases, leaving 6 bases not matched to a gene. The CDR3 loop reads CASSYRDRENEQYF. The CDR3 coding sequence is TGTGCCAGCAGCTACCGGGACAGGGAAAACGAGCAGTACTTC.

Comment on this clone: The identical CDR3 is also encoded by other nucleotide sequences in the sample. The chain recombines TRBV7-9 with TRBJ1-1; D may be TRBD1 (6 bases). CDR1 and CDR2 from the germline V gene are SEHNR and FQNEAQ (reference sequence). The CDR3 extends over 13 amino acids. The ends were cut back, 1 base at V and 5 bases at J, with 8 bases in the middle. The CDR3 sequence: CASSLGGGTEAFF. DNA for the CDR3: TGTGCCAGCAGCTTAGGAGGGGGAACTGAAGCTTTCTTT.

The rearrangement links TRBV7-9 to TRBJ1-3, with D hard to call. Trimming left V 1 base short and J 0 bases short, with 7 bases between. Per germline, CDR1 SEHNR and CDR2 FQNEAQ (reference sequence). The CDR3 consists of 15 residues. CDR3 protein: CASSLVLSSGNTIYF. In DNA form, the CDR3 reads TGTGCCAGCAGCTTAGTACTGAGCTCTGGAAACACCATATATTTT.

The gene calls are TRBV21-1 and TRBJ1-3; the DNA was not used to check the table's D call, TRBD1. TRBV21-1 is shown as a pseudogene. The CDR3 extends over 15 amino acids. The CDR3 DNA reads as TGTGCCAGCAGCGACAGGGTTTTTCACTGCGGCACCATATATTTT. It encodes CASSDRVFHCGTIYF.

This chain uses TRBV5-1 with TRBJ2-2; 9 bases map to TRBD2. This CDR3 region has 15 residues. Trimming at V came to 5 bases and at J to 3 bases, leaving 5 bases not matched to a gene. Germline values: CDR1 SGHRS, CDR2 YFSETQ. CDR3 DNA sequence: TGCGCCAGCAGACTAGCGGGTTCGTACACCGGGGAGCTGTTTTTT. The encoded protein is CASRLAGSYTGELFF.

This sequence joins TRBV14 and TRBJ1-1, with D uncertain. CDR1 and CDR2 from the germline V gene are SGHDN and FVKESK. V lost 4 bases to trimming and J lost 1 base, with 7 bases between them. This CDR3 is 13 amino acids long. The CDR3 bases are TGTGCCAGCAGCCCTGACACGAACACTGAAGCTTTCTTT. Protein: CASSPDTNTEAFF.